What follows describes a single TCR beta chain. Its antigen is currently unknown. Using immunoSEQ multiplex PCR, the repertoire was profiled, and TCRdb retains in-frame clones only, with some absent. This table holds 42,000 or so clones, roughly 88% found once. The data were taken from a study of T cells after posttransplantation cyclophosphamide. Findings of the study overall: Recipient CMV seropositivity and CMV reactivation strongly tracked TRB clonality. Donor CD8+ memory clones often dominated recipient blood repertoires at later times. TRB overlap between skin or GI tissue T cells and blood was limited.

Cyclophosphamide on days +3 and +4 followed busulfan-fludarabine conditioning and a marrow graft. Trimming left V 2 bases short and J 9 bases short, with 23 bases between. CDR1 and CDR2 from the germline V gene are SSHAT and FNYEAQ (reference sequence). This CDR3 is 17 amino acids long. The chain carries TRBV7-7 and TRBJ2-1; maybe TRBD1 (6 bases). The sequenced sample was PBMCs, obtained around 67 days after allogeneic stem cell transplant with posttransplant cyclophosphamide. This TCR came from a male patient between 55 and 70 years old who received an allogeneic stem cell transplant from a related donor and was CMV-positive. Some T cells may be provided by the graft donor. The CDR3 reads CASSLYGFSGVGSEQFF. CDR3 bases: TGTGCCAGCAGCTTATACGGTTTTTCAGGGGTGGGCAGTGAGCAGTTCTTC.